This record concerns one T cell receptor (beta chain) sequence. Its matching antigen is unknown. The entry originates in a study of T cells expressing NK-cell markers. On the study more broadly: Sequencing covered eight donors, seven HCMV-seropositive and one seronegative.

This CDR3 region has 14 residues. Germline CDR1 MNHEY, CDR2 SVGEGT. TCRdb reprocessed the 5' RACE reads, with one entry per CDR3 protein and no DNA. Here the sample table reports some 500,000 distinct CDR3 sequences. Study observations and caveats: Clones of NKG2C+ T cells that had expanded were of unclear HCMV specificity. The dominant NKG2C+ clonotypes represented about 1.0-7.5% of CD8+ T cells in several donors. A few of the donors also had these clonotypes leading their CD3+CD56-NKG2C+ fraction.

This sequence joins TRBV6-2 or TRBV6-3 and TRBJ2-7. The sequence was collected from a woman aged 50 to 60 in good health. Input material: blood T cells: a sorted CD56 or NKG2C T cell subset, CD4+ or CD8+ T cells, or bulk PBMC T cells (not recorded which). This chain's CDR3 is CASSLGRRWDEQYF.